This paragraph reports one TCR beta chain. The record originates from a study of blood T cell repertoires in COVID-19. Study-wide background: COVID-19 samples collected from the United States, Italy and Spain covered acute and convalescent phases. PBMCs, B-cell-depleted T cells, or T cells provided the cDNA or gDNA that made up the material.

This CDR3 is built from 13 residues. In the authors' methods: Reference gene primer amplification in the assay estimated nucleated cell counts. The method was immunoSEQ multiplex PCR; TCRdb's version includes in-frame clones alone and lacks a portion of them. The V and J calls and clone size are taken from that table; D and trimming were inferred from the DNA. The sample comprises about 130,000 clones, 70% to 90% of which are singletons, and 15% to 20% rests with the top ten. This chain joins TRBV21-1 and TRBJ1-4. TRBV21-1 corresponds to a pseudogene. The source material was peripheral blood. The sequence was obtained from a woman in her fifties or sixties who had recovered from COVID-19. CDR3 sequence: CASYGGGNEKLFF. CDR3 DNA sequence: TGTGCCTCCTACGGCGGGGGAAATGAAAAACTGTTTTTT.